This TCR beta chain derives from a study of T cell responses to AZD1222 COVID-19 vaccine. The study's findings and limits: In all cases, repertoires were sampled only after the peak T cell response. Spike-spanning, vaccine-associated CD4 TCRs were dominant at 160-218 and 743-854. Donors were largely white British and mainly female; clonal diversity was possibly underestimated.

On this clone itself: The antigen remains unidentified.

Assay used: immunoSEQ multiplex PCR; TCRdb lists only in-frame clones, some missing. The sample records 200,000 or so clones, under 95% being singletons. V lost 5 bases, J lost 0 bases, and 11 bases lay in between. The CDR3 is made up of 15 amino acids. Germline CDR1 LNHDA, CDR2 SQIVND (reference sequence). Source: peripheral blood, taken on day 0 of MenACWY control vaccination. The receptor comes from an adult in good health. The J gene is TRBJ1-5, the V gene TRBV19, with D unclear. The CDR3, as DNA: TGTGCCAGTAGTCTCCCCCGTTATAGCAATCAGCCCCAGCATTTT. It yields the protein CASSLPRYSNQPQHF.